Following are 9 T cell receptor beta chains from one sample sequenced in a study of blood T cell repertoires in COVID-19. The repertoire was sequenced with immunoSEQ multiplex PCR; TCRdb's copy has only in-frame clones and lacks some. The data contain some 320,000 clones, roughly 88% of them singletons. The specimen sequenced was peripheral blood. Source of these receptors: a woman in her 30s who had recovered from COVID-19.

The chain recombines TRBV19 with TRBJ1-1; D may be TRBD1 (6 bases). Per germline, CDR1 LNHDA and CDR2 SQIVND (reference sequence). V gave up 2 bases and J gave up 1 base, with 11 bases separating them. The CDR3 loop spans 15 amino acids. The CDR3 DNA follows: TGTGCCAGTAGTATATATGGGACAAGGAACACTGAAGCTTTCTTT. This codes for CASSIYGTRNTEAFF.

This clone appeared a single time. The gene calls are TRBV5-1 and TRBJ1-4; D is undetermined. V lost 0 bases and J lost 8, with 8 bases in between. Germline CDR1 SGHRS, CDR2 YFSETQ. The CDR3 has 13 amino acids. CDR3 nucleotides: TGCGCCAGCAGCTTGGCCTCGGGGGAAAAACTGTTTTTT. Protein sequence: CASSLASGEKLFF.

The chain employs TRBV6-5 and TRBJ2-7; the match to TRBD1 covers 9 bases. Trimming cost V 6 bases and J 4 bases; bases outside gene matches: 4. Germline V gene lookup returns CDR1 MNHEY and CDR2 SVGAGI. The CDR3 is 13 amino acids. The CDR3 DNA reads TGTGCCAGCAGAACGGACAGGGGTTACGAGCAGTACTTC. Translating gives CASRTDRGYEQYF.

The genes are TRBV10-3 and TRBJ2-7; TRBD2 matches 9 bases. This CDR3 has 14 residues. Trimming at V came to 10 bases and at J to 3 bases, leaving 10 bases not matched to a gene. In germline, CDR1 is ENHRY, CDR2 SYGVKD. DNA for the CDR3: TGTGCCACCTCGGCGGGGGGGCAGAGCTACGAGCAGTACTTC. It encodes CATSAGGQSYEQYF.

The chain recombines TRBV2 with TRBJ1-1; the D gene is possibly TRBD1 (5 bases). The ends were cut back, 3 bases at V and 5 bases at J, with 10 bases in the middle. The CDR3 totals 13 residues. Germline V gene sequence: CDR1 SNHLY, CDR2 FYNNEI. The CDR3 DNA reads TGTGCCAGCAGTGAGTCAGGGTGGACTGAAGCTTTCTTT. Protein sequence: CASSESGWTEAFF.

The chain is built from TRBV9 and TRBJ1-5; tentative D call: TRBD1 (6 bases). The length of the CDR3 is 14 residues. Germline V CDR1 and CDR2: SGDLS, YYNGEE. The V and J ends lost 3 bases and 3 bases respectively, with 10 bases between them. CDR3 DNA sequence: TGTGCCAGCAGCGGCAGGGGTTCCAATCAGCCCCAGCATTTT. Its protein is CASSGRGSNQPQHF.

The chain combines TRBV11-2 with TRBJ2-2; 11 nucleotides agree with TRBD2. Germline assignment: CDR1 SGHAT and CDR2 FQNNGV. The length of the CDR3 is 18 residues. J was trimmed by 2 bases and V by 4 bases; bases with no gene match: 9. This CDR3 reads CASSSLGGLAANTGELFF. In DNA, the CDR3 is TGTGCCAGCAGCTCACTCGGGGGACTAGCGGCTAACACCGGGGAGCTGTTTTTT.

The rearrangement links TRBV5-5 to TRBJ1-2; D possibly corresponds to TRBD1 (6 bases). V lost 4 bases and J 3 bases, leaving 16 bases between the germline ends. CDR1 is SGHKS and CDR2 is YYEKEE in the germline V gene (reference sequence). The CDR3 loop spans 15 amino acids. This chain's CDR3 is CASSPGQGPYYGYTF. CDR3 nucleotides: TGTGCCAGCAGCCCCGGCCAGGGGCCGTACTATGGCTACACCTTC.

The rearrangement uses TRBV24-1 and TRBJ1-5, with D unclear. V was cut by 7 bases and J by 3 bases, with 15 bases left in between. Germline CDR1 and CDR2: KGHDR and SFDVKD. The CDR3 consists of 15 residues. Written as DNA, the CDR3 is TGTGCCACCAGGGGAGCCCGTTTGGACAATCAGCCCCAGCATTTT. Its translation: CATRGARLDNQPQHF.